This TCR beta chain emerged from a study of T cells after yellow fever vaccination. Study-wide background: For low cell numbers, libraries were made with SMART-Seq v4 Ultra Low Input.

From the 5' RACE reads, TCRdb called clonotypes with MiXCR, one entry per CDR3 protein. Of 90,000 to 130,000 distinct CDR3 sequences in the sample, 8.4% were seen once. Germline V lookup: CDR1 SGHDT, CDR2 YYEEEE. J was trimmed by 5 bases and V by 2 bases; bases with no gene match: 2. The CDR3 has 13 residues. This clonotype was counted ten times or more. The V and J genes are TRBV5-6 and TRBJ2-7; the match to TRBD1 covers 9 bases. The material was CD8+ T cells sorted from PBMCs, obtained 45 days after the yellow fever booster vaccination. The sequence came from a man aged 25 to 45 who received the YFV17D yellow fever vaccine. CDR3 bases: TGTGCCAGCAGCTTCGGGACAGGGAACGAGCAGTACTTC. Its translation: CASSFGTGNEQYF. Combining the CDR3 with reference TRBV5-6 and TRBJ2-7 gives the whole variable domain DAGVTQSPTHLIKTRGQQVTLRCSPKSGHDTVSWYQQALGQGPQFIFQYYEEEERQRGNFPDRFSGHQFPNYSSELNVNALLLGDSALYLCASSFGTGNEQYFGPGTRLTVT.